Sequencing of this TCR beta chain was carried out in a study of CD8 T cells in Susac syndrome. From blood CD8+ and CD4+ T cells, TCR beta sequences were generated. Negative isolation was used for CD8+ and CD4+ T cells, and FACS enrichment was applied to TEMRA cells. The V and J ends lost 1 base and 6 bases respectively, with 12 bases between them. CDR1 SSHAT and CDR2 FNYEAQ come from the germline V gene (reference sequence). This CDR3 is 15 amino acids long. RNA in amounts of about 0.5 to 1 ug was reverse transcribed with random hexamers. A multiplex approach, immunoSEQ multiplex PCR, amplified TCR beta CDR3 across 54 Vbeta and 13 Jbeta. TCRdb itself ran the immunoSEQ multiplex PCR reads through MiXCR, one entry per CDR3 protein. This repertoire shows some 90,000 distinct CDR3 sequences, roughly 91% found once; its top ten account for approximately 0.31%.

The chain links TRBV7-7 to TRBJ2-2; possible D gene TRBD1, 6 bases. Specimen: CD8+ T cells from PBMCs. The TCR was taken from a human donor in good health. CDR3 coding DNA: TGTGCCAGCAGCTTAGTTGCAGGGGAAGCCGGGGAGCTGTTTTTT. It is translated as CASSLVAGEAGELFF.